This note documents a single TCR beta chain sequence. This sample was included in a study of technical replicates of blood from a handful of donors. Repertoires were generated with immunoSEQ multiplex PCR, while TCRdb's copy carries only in-frame clones and drops some. The table has roughly 81,000 clones, almost 98% seen once. V was trimmed by 3 bases and J by 2 bases, leaving 14 bases between them. This CDR3 has 15 residues. The chain couples TRBV23-1 to TRBJ2-7, with D possibly matching TRBD1 (6 bases). TRBV23-1 is marked as an open reading frame, function uncertain. This sequence was found in a human donor in good health. The sample was T cells isolated from PBMCs. Written as DNA, the CDR3 is TGCGCCAGCAGTCACGGGACACCTACCCCCTACGAGCAGTACTTC. Its protein is CASSHGTPTPYEQYF.